This T cell receptor beta chain derives from a study of Ad26.COV2.S vaccination and SARS-CoV-2 variants. Assay: immunoSEQ multiplex PCR; the TCRdb copy retains only in-frame clones and omits some. The repertoire holds fewer than 900,000 clones, with 80% to 90% as singletons. The germline V gene encodes CDR1 SGHTA and CDR2 FQGNSA. CDR3 length: 16 amino acids. With V trimmed by 4 bases and J by 0 bases, 6 bases remained unmatched. Treatment of the sample: roughly 18 received Ad26.COV2.S at low or high dose, single or two shots; several received placebo; per-sample allocation not given. The samples date from day 63 after the first vaccine or placebo injection. Within Boston, the person who donated was an adult of 18-55 years. Notes on this clone: Its target is unknown.

The study, taken as a whole, reports: Placebo recipients showed lower spike-specific TCR breadth than vaccinees.

The sequences come from peripheral blood, collected in a trial of Ad26.COV2.S vaccine versus placebo. This rearrangement joins TRBV7-2 to TRBJ1-1; TRBD1 aligns across 9 bases. The sequence came from a person between 18 and 60 years old who received the Ad26.COV2.S COVID-19 vaccine or a placebo. The CDR3 loop is CASSSGQGLMNTEAFF. The CDR3 nucleotides are TGTGCCAGCAGCTCTGGACAGGGGCTCATGAACACTGAAGCTTTCTTT.